This TCR beta chain was captured by sequencing in a study of T cell responses to AZD1222 COVID-19 vaccine (dated by TCRdb to 2020 to 2022). The study in broad terms: Because spike-specific TCR depth and breadth did not differ between the two schedules, AZD1222 recipients who got a second dose at roughly 4 weeks were pooled with those who got a second dose at roughly 12 weeks. A total of over 230 trial participants underwent TCR sequencing, of whom 207 received two doses of AZD1222 and 26 received two doses of the MenACWY control vaccine. Trial participants were enrolled by age into 18-55, 56-69 and 70-plus year subgroups, with around 140, 26 and 57 TCR-sequenced participants respectively. Beyond this particular receptor, the publication reports: Conclusions about previously exposed vaccinees were limited because only a handful of AZD1222 recipients were SARS-CoV-2 seropositive at baseline. Because no day 14 peak-response samples were available, repertoires were characterized only after the peak T cell response. A significant rise in spike-specific TCR breadth and depth was observed after two AZD1222 doses relative to day 0 and relative to MenACWY recipients. The 56-69-year group was small, and its depth increase did not reach significance, likely because of low power. Reportedly, almost half of the unique spike-specific TCRs recognized epitopes lying outside the regions that are mutated in the B.1.351 and B.1.1.7 variants. CD4 TCRs associated with the vaccine covered the entire spike protein, and the dominant responses were in regions 160-218 and 743-854. Participants were mostly white British and included more females than males, and it was suggested by the authors that clonal diversity may have been underestimated.

The junction carries 22 bases between V and J, which are trimmed by 0 bases and 4 bases respectively. The CDR3 numbers 18 residues from cysteine through phenylalanine. Left in the record is the CDR3 DNA by itself, 54 bases read in frame from the first base. Based on the germline V gene (reference sequence), the CDR1 and CDR2 sequences are LGHDT and YNNKEL. The CDR3 regions of human TCRbeta chains were subjected to immunosequencing. As for the original processing: TCRs in the repertoires were compared against a reference library of SARS-CoV-2-specific TCRs that had been generated with the MIRA antigen-specificity platform. Breadth was defined as the fraction of unique TCRs that were SARS-CoV-2-associated, and depth was defined as the fraction of total T cells that were SARS-CoV-2-associated. Using the MIRA data, each spike-specific TCR was mapped to the spike region that the TCR reacts to and placed in a CD4 or CD8 class. Log10-transformed breadth and depth values were compared by one-way ANOVA with Sidak's multiple comparisons tests. TCRdb holds this immuneACCESS table with in-frame rearrangements only. Some clones are missing; in checked studies, unresolved V genes explain under half, and the rest has no known cause. V and J calls and clone size are those listed in that table; D and trimming were worked out from the DNA. The sample data list 150,000 to 200,000 clones, and approximately 90% of these were observed just once. The top ten clonotypes cover approximately 1.5% of the sample.

This clone has only one observation. The antigen it binds to is not known. It has no much larger one-base neighbor in the sample; base qualities were not kept. What this sample's time point label stands for: baseline before first vaccination. Vaccinee samples were obtained from the UK trials COV001 and COV002, which included a single-blind randomized controlled phase 2/3 trial of AZD1222 (ChAdOx1 nCoV-19) in healthy adults. For TCRbeta chain sequencing, PBMC samples were collected from trial participants at day 0 and at day 28 after the second dose. Sequencing used peripheral blood, obtained on day 0 of AZD1222 vaccination. The chain is encoded by TRBV3-1 (or the pseudogene TRBV3-2) joined to TRBJ2-7; the D segment is perhaps TRBD1 or TRBD2, each sharing 6 matched bases. The source is an adult in good health. The DNA sequence reads TGTGCCAGCAGCCAAGATCGGGGGCGGGCCCCCTCGGGTTACGAGCAGTACTTC. It codes for CASSQDRGRAPSGYEQYF.